These 11 T cell receptor beta chains came from one sample sequenced in a study of T-cell memory formation after mild COVID-19. TCRdb redid the calling of the 5' RACE reads with MiXCR, one entry per CDR3 protein. The data show 300,000 to 350,000 distinct CDR3 sequences, with 13% to 15% seen just once and 21% held by the top ten. The sample taken for sequencing was PBMCs or a T cell subset sorted from them (not recorded which). These receptor sequences come from a man younger than 35 who had mild COVID-19 (a few samples of this study predate the infection). Cell type and time point are not known.

The chain is built from TRBV13 and TRBJ2-3; a weak D match, TRBD2 (6 bases). The CDR3 covers 11 residues. CDR1 PRHDT and CDR2 FYEKMQ come from the germline V gene (reference sequence). Trimming stripped 8 bases from V and 5 bases from J, with 8 bases between. Written as DNA, the CDR3 is TGTGCCAGCGGCGGGGTAGATACGCAGTATTTT. It codes for CASGGVDTQYF.

The CDR3 reads CASSEPTDRAGYGYTF. The CDR3 DNA is TGTGCCAGCAGTGAACCAACGGACAGGGCGGGCTATGGCTACACCTTC. The rearrangement uses TRBV6-1 and TRBJ1-2; TRBD1 aligns across 8 bases. The J segment lost 4 bases and the V segment lost 2 bases, leaving 9 bases of the junction unmatched. The germline V gene encodes CDR1 MNHNS and CDR2 SASEGT. The CDR3 spans 16 residues.

This clonotype was recorded many times. This chain joins TRBV10-3 and TRBJ2-5; 9 bases line up with TRBD1. The germline V gene has CDR1 ENHRY and CDR2 SYGVKD. This CDR3 has 12 amino acids. Trimming removed 10 bases from V and 4 bases from J; junction bases left unmatched: 4. CDR3 protein: CATGQGGETQYF. The DNA for the CDR3 is TGTGCCACGGGACAGGGAGGAGAGACCCAGTACTTC.

This clonotype was found a few times. V is TRBV5-1 and J is TRBJ1-2; 7 bases align to TRBD1. V was clipped by 1 base and J by 8 bases; unmatched bases: 8. CDR1 and CDR2 (germline): SGHRS, YFSETQ. This CDR3 is 14 amino acids long. The CDR3 DNA sequence: TGCGCCAGCAGCTTGAAGACAGGGAGGGACGGCTACACCTTC. As protein: CASSLKTGRDGYTF.

CDR3 DNA: TGTGCCAGCAGTTACAGGGCAAATTCACCCCTCCACTTT. Its translation: CASSYRANSPLHF. This chain joins TRBV6-5 and TRBJ1-6; D is unclear. The CDR3 runs 13 residues. V lost 2 bases and J lost 7, with 6 bases in between. Germline V lookup: CDR1 MNHEY, CDR2 SVGAGI.

The rearrangement links TRBV7-2 to TRBJ1-5, with D possibly matching TRBD1 (6 bases). Germline assignment: CDR1 SGHTA and CDR2 FQGNSA. V gave up 5 bases and J gave up 4 bases, with 18 bases separating them. There are 16 residues in the CDR3. The CDR3 nucleotides are TGTGCCAGCAGCCTAGACCCCTACAGGGTTAATCAGCCCCAGCATTTT. Translated: CASSLDPYRVNQPQHF.

The chain is built from TRBV6-2 or TRBV6-3 and TRBJ2-3; unclear D gene. The germline CDR1 and CDR2 sequences are MNHEY and SVGEGT. This CDR3 region has 12 residues. The V and J ends lost 6 bases and 6 bases respectively, with 10 bases between them. CDR3 in amino acids: CASSPIRDTQYF. CDR3 DNA sequence: TGTGCCAGCAGCCCCATCCGGGATACGCAGTATTTT.

V and J are TRBV20-1 and TRBJ2-3; D may be TRBD2 (7 bases). The CDR3 has 16 amino acids. Between the trimmed V and J ends, which lost 5 bases and 5 bases, there was a span of 23 bases. Germline assignment: CDR1 DFQATT and CDR2 SNEGSKA (reference sequence). The DNA of the CDR3 is TGCAGTGCTCCCGTCGTGATAACGGGGGGCGGAGATACGCAGTATTTT. Protein sequence: CSAPVVITGGGDTQYF.

J is TRBJ2-5 and V is TRBV24-1, with 9 bases lining up with TRBD1. V was clipped by 3 bases and J by 5 bases; unmatched bases: 9. Germline lookup yields CDR1 KGHDR and CDR2 SFDVKD. CDR3 size: 16 residues. In nucleotides, the CDR3 is TGTGCCACCAGTGATCGGGACAGGGTTGAGTCGGAGACCCAGTACTTC. Encoded protein: CATSDRDRVESETQYF.

There are a few counts of this clonotype. The DNA of the CDR3 is TGTGCCAGCAGCCGGGACAGCACTGAAGCTTTCTTT. It yields the protein CASSRDSTEAFF. The chain links TRBV6-2 or TRBV6-3 to TRBJ1-1; 7 bases align to TRBD1. CDR3 size: 12 residues. The ends lost 6 bases at V and 4 bases at J; junction bases unmatched: 2. Looked up from germline, CDR1 is MNHEY and CDR2 is SVGEGT.

This sequence joins TRBV7-3 and TRBJ2-3; TRBD2 agrees at 7 bases. Trimming cost V 3 bases and J 2 bases; bases outside gene matches: 11. The CDR3 has 17 amino acids. Germline CDR1 reads SGHTA; CDR2 reads FQGTGA. CDR3 in DNA: TGTGCCAGCAGCTTTTTTCGGAGCGGGGCCCTCACAGATACGCAGTATTTT. Amino acids: CASSFFRSGALTDTQYF.